The source of this T cell receptor beta chain is a study of cytomegalovirus exposure and HLA in healthy donors. Study in general: One earlier analysis, a look at approximately 190 million T cells, found around 110 million unique TCR beta sequences. Study outcomes and limitations: With later analysis, a missense DCLRE1C variant became linked to TCR beta V- and J-gene trimming. Later on, analysis showed that most CMV-associated TCR beta chains appeared to be HLA-restricted. The only immune exposure information that was available was CMV serostatus.

This CDR3 spans 16 amino acids. After removal of 2 bases from V and 2 bases from J, the junction contained 5 bases not matched to a gene. Germline V gene lookup returns CDR1 MGHDK and CDR2 SYGVNS. Use of 60 Vbeta and 13 Jbeta primers characterized the PCR. Assay used: immunoSEQ multiplex PCR; TCRdb lists only in-frame clones, some missing. Of some 180,000 clones listed, over 75% are singletons. Details on this clone: Its cognate antigen is unknown.

Material: PBMCs. The V and J genes are TRBV25-1 and TRBJ2-1; TRBD1 aligns across 8 bases. This TCR derives from a girl in the first two years of life in good health and CMV-seronegative. Here the CDR3 DNA reads TGTGCCAGCAGTGAACACCAGGGGGCGACCTACAATGAGCAGTTCTTC. Its protein product is CASSEHQGATYNEQFF.